Below are 9 T cell receptor beta chains sequenced from a single sample in a study of metastatic and nonmetastatic thyroid tumors (dated by TCRdb to between 2020 and 2021). Library preparation employed PCR. Sequencing was carried out with an Illumina HiSeq 4000. TCRdb ran its own pipeline on the public reads, namely fastp trimming at Q25 and MiXCR clone calling, and kept in-frame beta chains. This sample is represented by about 85,000 clones; roughly 8.6% of them were singletons. Roughly 9% of the sample belongs to the ten largest clones. Before undergoing thyroid surgery, none of the patients had been given any kind of treatment. The sequenced material came from blood. Receptors originate from a female donor with papillary thyroid cancer or a benign thyroid nodule (not recorded which). Some clones in this sample may be carry-over from other donors' samples.

This clone was seen only a few times. This may be a read error: a much more frequent sequence differs by one nucleotide. CDR3 amino acids: CAISQRTDKETQYF. The CDR3, as DNA: TGTGCCATCAGCCAAAGGACAGACAAAGAGACCCAGTACTTC. V is TRBV16 and J is TRBJ2-5; D is possibly TRBD1 (6 bases). Germline CDR1 and CDR2: KGHSY and FQNENV. This CDR3 contains 14 residues.

This clone was picked up a small number of times. A read error is possible here, since a much larger clone lies one base away. The V call is TRBV12-3 or TRBV12-4, the J call TRBJ1-5; 7 bases align to TRBD1. The J segment lost 3 bases and the V segment lost 8 bases, leaving 10 bases of the junction unmatched. The CDR3 runs to 15 residues. The CDR3 coding sequence is TGTGCCAGCGGCACCCGGGACAGCAACAATCAGCCCCAGCATTTT. As protein: CASGTRDSNNQPQHF.

In this sample, this clone turned up many times. The same CDR3 arises from other DNA sequences in this sample as well. CDR3 sequence reads: CSATTGTTLGAQYF. The CDR3 DNA reads as TGCAGTGCAACCACCGGGACTACTCTAGGGGCCCAGTACTTC. V usage is TRBV20-1 and J usage is TRBJ2-5; TRBD2 aligns across 7 bases. The CDR3 has 14 amino acids. Germline V gene sequence: CDR1 DFQATT, CDR2 SNEGSKA (reference sequence). V gave up 6 bases and J gave up 9 bases; unmatched junction bases: 16.

This clone was detected only a few times. V and J are TRBV27 and TRBJ1-1; possible D gene TRBD1, 5 bases. CDR3 size: 15 residues. The germline gives CDR1 MNHEY, CDR2 SMNVEV (reference sequence). V lost 4 bases, J lost 1 base, and 13 bases lay in between. This CDR3 reads CASSSPETANTEAFF. CDR3 nucleotide sequence: TGTGCCAGCAGTTCGCCGGAGACAGCGAACACTGAAGCTTTCTTT.

This clone was observed many times. In DNA, the CDR3 is TGCAGTGCTAGACGGACTGACAATGAGCAGTTCTTC. It encodes CSARRTDNEQFF. The rearrangement joins TRBV20-1 to TRBJ2-1, with D possibly matching TRBD2 (5 bases). This CDR3 contains 12 residues. Trimming stripped 2 bases from V and 5 bases from J, with 7 bases between. Looked up from germline, CDR1 is DFQATT and CDR2 is SNEGSKA (reference sequence).

Many counts were recorded for this clone. Germline and junction disagree at one end, which may indicate a read error. This chain connects TRBV19 to TRBJ1-1, with a possible D match to TRBD1 (5 bases). The CDR3 is 13 residues long. Germline V gene sequence: CDR1 LNHDA, CDR2 SQIVND (reference sequence). The CDR3 loop reads CASRIGEFGEAFF. DNA for the CDR3: TGTGCCAGTAGGATAGGGGAATTCGGTGAAGCTTTCTTT.

The chain links TRBV18 to TRBJ1-1, with D possibly matching TRBD1 (5 bases). The CDR3 loop spans 15 amino acids. The V end lost 1 base, the J end lost 2 bases, and 11 bases lay between the germline ends. Germline V CDR1 and CDR2: KGHSH, LQKENI. The CDR3 is CASSPLTGTNTEAFF. CDR3 DNA sequence: TGTGCCAGCTCACCACTAACAGGAACAAACACTGAAGCTTTCTTT.

This clone has a count of ten or more. The V and J genes are TRBV7-6 and TRBJ1-6; possible D gene TRBD1, 5 bases. Germline CDR1 reads SGHVS; CDR2 reads FNYEAQ. The CDR3 has 13 amino acids. V gave up 5 bases and J gave up 7 bases, with 9 bases separating them. CDR3 nucleotides: TGTGCCAGCAGCGCTAACAGGAATTCACCCCTCCACTTT. Translated, it gives CASSANRNSPLHF.

There are many counts of this clone. The J gene is TRBJ2-6, the V gene TRBV2, with no clear D. CDR1 is SNHLY, CDR2 FYNNEI, per germline. The CDR3 has 13 amino acids. The ends were cut back, 8 bases at V and 4 bases at J, with 9 bases in the middle. DNA of the CDR3: TGTGCCAGCCACGCTGGAGGGGCCAACGTCCTGACTTTC. Translated, it gives CASHAGGANVLTF.